Here is one T cell receptor beta chain with its context. The trim removed 0 bases at V and 4 bases at J, leaving 5 bases unmatched. The CDR3 extends over 17 amino acids. Germline V gene data show CDR1 as SNHLY and CDR2 as FYNNEI. The data derive from a study of control samples from healthy donors and cancer patients. Assay: immunoSEQ multiplex PCR; the TCRdb copy retains only in-frame clones and omits some. The sample comprises about 150,000 clones, 93% of which are singletons, and 5.8% rests with the top ten. Sequencing was done on a sample of blood. This receptor was taken from a man between 18 and 35 years old in good health. The chain recombines TRBV2 with TRBJ2-2; 10 bases are a match to TRBD2. The DNA of the CDR3 is TGTGCCAGCAGTGAAGCGAGGCTAGCGGGAGTCACCGGGGAGCTGTTTTTT. Its translation is CASSEARLAGVTGELFF.